This T cell receptor (beta chain) was obtained from a study of T-cell reconstitution after alpha-beta-depleted transplantation in children. Study outcomes and limitations: Surviving recipient T cells and thymic progenitors underlay high day-60 TCRbeta diversity in some patients. At the one-year point after transplant, T-cell counts and TCRbeta diversity were found to come mostly from T cells that had been newly produced. Reported findings indicate that, about two months after transplant, alpha-beta T cells came from several hundred expanded clones, which were derived from non-depleted graft cells.

The germline CDR1 and CDR2 sequences are MNHEY and SMNVEV (reference sequence). V lost 4 bases and J 6 bases, leaving 16 bases between the germline ends. The CDR3 extends over 14 amino acids. Unique molecular identifiers tagged the TCRbeta library. TCRdb recomputed calls from the PCR reads with MiXCR, one row per CDR3 protein. Of 480,000 or so distinct CDR3 sequences in the sample, over 9.5% were seen once. The sample holds a few counts of this clonotype. The antigen is undetermined. The input for sequencing was PBMCs, taken before TCRalphabeta/CD19-depleted stem cell transplant. The clonotype was recovered from a child younger than 10 with inherited bone marrow failure, due to receive a stem cell transplant. The chain carries TRBV27 and TRBJ2-7; D possibly corresponds to TRBD2 (5 bases). CDR3 loop: CASSSLASTGEQYF. CDR3 in DNA: TGTGCCAGCAGTTCTCTAGCCTCGACCGGCGAGCAGTACTTC.